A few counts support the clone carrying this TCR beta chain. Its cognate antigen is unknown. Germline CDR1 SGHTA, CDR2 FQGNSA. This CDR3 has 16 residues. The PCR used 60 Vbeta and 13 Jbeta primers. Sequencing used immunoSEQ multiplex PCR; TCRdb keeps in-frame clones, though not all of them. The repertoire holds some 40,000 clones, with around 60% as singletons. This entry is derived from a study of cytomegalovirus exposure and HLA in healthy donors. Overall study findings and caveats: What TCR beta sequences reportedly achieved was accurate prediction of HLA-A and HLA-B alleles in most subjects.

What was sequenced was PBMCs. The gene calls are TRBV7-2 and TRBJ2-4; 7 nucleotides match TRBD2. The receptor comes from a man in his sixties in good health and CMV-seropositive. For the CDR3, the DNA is TGTGCTATCAGCCACCCTGGTAGCGGGTTGGCAAACATTCAGTACTTC. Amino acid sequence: CAISHPGSGLANIQYF.